The 30 T cell receptor beta chains below come from one sample, sequenced in a study of blood T cells in healthy people across ages. Sample-barcoded 5' priming and a J-beta primer mix drove a second PCR of roughly 6 to 12 cycles. TCRdb passed the 5' RACE reads through MiXCR, listing each CDR3 protein once. This sample has approximately 1.5 million distinct CDR3 sequences, with approximately 43% found just once. The sequenced material came from blood. The receptors shown here come from a woman in her late teens or twenties in good health.

The J gene is TRBJ1-1, the V gene TRBV19; a weak D match, TRBD1 (5 bases). V shed 9 bases and J shed 3 bases, with 14 bases lying between them. Germline-derived CDR1 and CDR2 are LNHDA and SQIVND (reference sequence). CDR3 size: 13 residues. The CDR3 sequence is CASDSASDTEAFF. The CDR3 DNA reads as TGTGCCAGCGACAGCGCATCGGACACTGAAGCTTTCTTT. Filled out from reference TRBV19 and TRBJ1-1, the complete variable domain reads DGGITQSPKYLFRKEGQNVTLSCEQNLNHDAMYWYRQDPGQGLRLIYYSQIVNDFQKGDIAEGYSVSREKKESFPLTVTSAQKNPTAFYLCASDSASDTEAFFGQGTRLTVV.

CDR3: CASAATSSYNEQFF. DNA of the CDR3: TGTGCCAGCGCCGCGACTTCTTCCTACAATGAGCAGTTCTTC. The gene calls are TRBV12-3 or TRBV12-4 and TRBJ2-1; D ambiguous. This CDR3 spans 14 amino acids. The ends were cut back, 8 bases at V and 1 base at J, with 12 bases in the middle.

This clonotype has just a few counts. The genes are TRBV7-9 and TRBJ2-1; 7 positions match TRBD1. V lost 9 bases, J lost 3 bases, and 8 bases stayed unmatched. This CDR3 spans 14 amino acids. The germline V gene has CDR1 SEHNR and CDR2 FQNEAQ (reference sequence). The CDR3 DNA reads as TGTGCCAGAAGGCTAGGGACAGACTACAATGAGCAGTTCTTC. Its translation is CARRLGTDYNEQFF.

The V gene is TRBV4-3, the J gene TRBJ2-7; TRBD2 matches at 9 bases. The ends lost 0 bases at V and 7 bases at J; junction bases unmatched: 13. The CDR3 consists of 17 residues. CDR1 and CDR2 from the germline V gene are LGHNA and YSLEER. The CDR3 protein is CASSQEGLAVGYNEQYF. The DNA for the CDR3 is TGCGCCAGCAGCCAAGAGGGACTAGCAGTTGGGTACAATGAGCAGTACTTC.

This clonotype was seen a handful of times. The chain is built from TRBV6-2 or TRBV6-3 and TRBJ2-3; D unresolved. The length of the CDR3 is 14 residues. Germline V lookup: CDR1 MNHEY, CDR2 SVGEGT. Trimming took 4 bases from V and 4 from J, leaving 12 bases between them. Written as DNA, the CDR3 is TGTGCCAGCAGTTCCTACTCCCTAGCAGATACGCAGTATTTT. As protein: CASSSYSLADTQYF.

In this sample, this clonotype turned up a few times. V is TRBV20-1 and J is TRBJ2-3; D is ambiguous. V was shortened by 3 bases and J by 5 bases, with 15 bases between the two germline ends. Per germline, CDR1 DFQATT and CDR2 SNEGSKA (reference sequence). The CDR3 is made up of 14 amino acids. The chain's CDR3 is CSARDWALQDTQYF. CDR3 coding DNA: TGCAGTGCTAGGGATTGGGCACTTCAAGATACGCAGTATTTT.

This clonotype showed up just a few times. The rearrangement links TRBV7-3 to TRBJ2-1, with 8 positions matching TRBD2. The ends lost 2 bases at V and 6 bases at J; junction bases unmatched: 9. CDR1 is SGHTA, CDR2 FQGTGA, per germline. This CDR3 spans 16 amino acids. Here the CDR3 DNA reads TGTGCCAGCAGCTTAGCCCCTAGCGGGTTAGGCAATGAGCAGTTCTTC. Amino acid sequence: CASSLAPSGLGNEQFF.

The CDR3 region is CASSQGGMWSYEQYF. DNA of the CDR3: TGCGCCAGCAGCCAAGGAGGTATGTGGTCCTACGAGCAGTACTTC. The chain is built from TRBV4-1 and TRBJ2-7; D is undetermined. Per germline, CDR1 MGHRA and CDR2 YSYEKL. Trimming took off 1 base at V and 1 base at J, with 11 bases between the two ends. This CDR3 comprises 15 residues.

This clonotype was observed once. V usage is TRBV10-3 and J usage is TRBJ1-6, with D tentatively TRBD1 (5 bases). The germline V and J ends were trimmed by 3 bases and 6 bases, with 12 bases remaining between them. CDR3 length equals 15 residues. CDR1 and CDR2 from the germline V gene are ENHRY and SYGVKD. CDR3 residues: CAISELQGINSPLHF. CDR3 nucleotide sequence: TGTGCCATCAGTGAATTGCAGGGAATTAATTCACCCCTCCACTTT.

The chain recombines TRBV20-1 with TRBJ2-3; 7 bases are a match to TRBD2. Unmatched junction bases numbered 5, after V lost 4 bases and J lost 4 bases. The germline CDR1 and CDR2 sequences are DFQATT and SNEGSKA (reference sequence). The CDR3 is 13 amino acids. In DNA form, the CDR3 reads TGCAGTGCTAATGGCGGGAGCGCAGATACGCAGTATTTT. This encodes CSANGGSADTQYF.

The V call is TRBV7-2, the J call TRBJ1-1; D is unresolved. CDR1 SGHTA and CDR2 FQGNSA come from the germline V gene. V was pared by 6 bases and J by 3 bases, with 11 bases between. The CDR3 runs 13 residues. CDR3 protein: CASSFGWDTEAFF. Written as DNA, the CDR3 is TGTGCCAGCAGTTTTGGCTGGGACACTGAAGCTTTCTTT.

The gene calls are TRBV21-1 and TRBJ2-5; the table gives TRBD2 as D, unverified against the DNA. TRBV21-1 is listed as a pseudogene. The length of the CDR3 is 15 residues. The CDR3 DNA is TGTGCCAGCAGCAAAGGCGGGAGGGCCCTTCGGGAGCAGTACTTC. This translates into CASSKGGRALREQYF.

This clonotype has just one count. J is TRBJ2-5 and V is TRBV28; 8 bases line up with TRBD1. The germline gives CDR1 MDHEN, CDR2 SYDVKM. The V and J ends lost 10 bases and 11 bases, in that order; junction bases with no gene match: 21. The CDR3 sequence is 15 residues long. CDR3 in DNA: TGTGCCACCTTGCCGGGGCAGGGGGCGCGCGATGAGCAGTACTTC. This encodes CATLPGQGARDEQYF.

This clonotype was picked up a small number of times. The rearrangement uses TRBV6-2 or TRBV6-3 and TRBJ2-5, with 7 bases lining up with TRBD1. The J call may be incorrect, as the DNA end agrees better with TRBJ2-7. This CDR3 has 14 residues. The germline CDR1 and CDR2 sequences are MNHEY and SVGEGT. The CDR3 region has the DNA TGTGCCAGCAGTTACGCAGACAGGGACTACGAGCAGTACTTC. Its protein product is CASSYADRDYEQYF.

This clonotype was detected only a few times. The CDR3 reads CASSLTGGIGRTDTQYF. In DNA, the CDR3 is TGTGCCAGCAGCTTAACAGGGGGAATAGGGCGCACAGATACGCAGTATTTT. The chain employs TRBV7-3 and TRBJ2-3, with D perhaps TRBD1 (6 bases). The CDR3 has 17 amino acids. Trimming stripped 0 bases from V and 1 base from J, with 14 bases between. The V gene's germline CDR1 is SGHTA and CDR2 FQGTGA.

This clonotype was seen a handful of times. Here the CDR3 DNA reads TGCGCCAGCTTAAGAACCAGCGGGGGGAGCACAGATACGCAGTATTTT. Translated, it gives CASLRTSGGSTDTQYF. The rearrangement joins TRBV4-1 to TRBJ2-3; 9 nucleotides line up with TRBD2. The CDR3 covers 16 residues. The ends lost 8 bases at V and 0 bases at J; junction bases unmatched: 9. Germline V gives CDR1 MGHRA, CDR2 YSYEKL.

V is TRBV20-1 and J is TRBJ1-1; 10 nucleotides agree with TRBD1. Germline CDR1 and CDR2: DFQATT and SNEGSKA (reference sequence). V trimming: 0 bases; J trimming: 1 base; junction bases outside the gene matches: 5. The CDR3 length is 16 residues. CDR3 sequence (DNA): TGCAGTGCTAGAGAAACCGGGACAGGGGCGAACACTGAAGCTTTCTTT. As protein: CSARETGTGANTEAFF.

The V gene is TRBV4-3, the J gene TRBJ2-1, with 11 bases that match TRBD2. Per germline, CDR1 LGHNA and CDR2 YSLEER. The CDR3 covers 16 residues. Trimming removed 1 base from V and 5 bases from J; junction bases left unmatched: 4. CDR3 DNA: TGCGCCAGCAGCCAAGCCCCGACTAGCGGGGACAATGAGCAGTTCTTC. Its protein product is CASSQAPTSGDNEQFF.

This clonotype was recorded many times. The J gene is TRBJ2-7, the V gene TRBV11-2; TRBD1 or TRBD2 may be the D gene (5 bases each). V gave up 0 bases and J gave up 3 bases, with 12 bases separating them. The CDR3 consists of 15 residues. Germline values: CDR1 SGHAT, CDR2 FQNNGV. In nucleotides, the CDR3 is TGTGCCAGCAGCTTAGAGGGACCTTCGGGCTACGAGCAGTACTTC. Protein product: CASSLEGPSGYEQYF.

The chain has TRBV2 and TRBJ2-3; TRBD1 is a possible D gene (6 bases). This CDR3 region has 17 residues. The germline gives CDR1 SNHLY, CDR2 FYNNEI. V lost 6 bases and J 2 bases, leaving 21 bases between the germline ends. DNA for the CDR3: TGTGCCAGCAGGGAAAGAACAGGGAACTATCCCACAGATACGCAGTATTTT. Its protein is CASRERTGNYPTDTQYF.

This clonotype was seen a few times. The chain carries TRBV10-3 and TRBJ1-6, with D tentatively TRBD1 (5 bases). The CDR3 has 13 amino acids. Trimming shortened V by 6 bases and J by 10 bases, and 13 bases separated the two germline ends. Per germline, CDR1 ENHRY and CDR2 SYGVKD. CDR3: CAISETGGSPLHF. The CDR3 DNA is TGTGCCATCAGCGAAACTGGGGGGTCACCCCTCCACTTT.

With respect to this clonotype: One base away lies a much larger clone, so this may be a sequencing read error. This sequence joins TRBV7-2 and TRBJ2-1, with a weak D call TRBD1 (6 bases). V was cut by 6 bases and J by 8 bases, with 11 bases left in between. In germline, CDR1 is SGHTA, CDR2 FQGNSA. The CDR3 has 12 residues. Here the CDR3 reads CASRLQGYEQFF. CDR3 nucleotide sequence: TGTGCCAGCAGGTTACAGGGCTATGAGCAGTTCTTC.

This clonotype was found a few times. The chain has TRBV20-1 and TRBJ2-7, with D tentatively TRBD1 or TRBD2 (5 bases each). Per the germline V gene, CDR1 is DFQATT and CDR2 is SNEGSKA (reference sequence). This CDR3 comprises 13 residues. The germline V and J ends were trimmed by 3 bases and 0 bases, with 9 bases remaining between them. The CDR3 protein is CSARGTYSYEQYF. CDR3 in DNA: TGCAGTGCTAGGGGGACGTACTCCTACGAGCAGTACTTC.

The CDR3 sequence is CSAFSGQGDAQPQHF. Here the CDR3 DNA reads TGCAGTGCTTTCTCCGGACAGGGGGACGCCCAGCCCCAGCATTTT. The chain is built from TRBV20-1 and TRBJ1-5; 10 nucleotides line up with TRBD1. The CDR3 covers 15 residues. Germline CDR1 reads DFQATT; CDR2 reads SNEGSKA (reference sequence). V shed 5 bases and J 7 bases; nucleotides not matched to a gene: 11.

This clonotype turned up a few times. V gene TRBV3-1 combines with J gene TRBJ2-7; D might be TRBD2 (6 bases). The CDR3 has 12 amino acids. Trimming took 1 base from V and 7 from J, leaving 8 bases between them. Germline CDR1 LGHDT, CDR2 YNNKEL (reference sequence). CDR3 loop: CASSQVRGEQYF. Here the CDR3 DNA reads TGTGCCAGCAGCCAAGTCCGGGGGGAGCAGTACTTC.

The chain employs TRBV6-6 and TRBJ1-4, with 10 bases matching TRBD1. V lost 6 bases to trimming and J lost 8 bases; unmatched junction nucleotides: 6. Germline CDR1 reads MNHNY; CDR2 reads SVGAGI (reference sequence). This CDR3 spans 14 amino acids. DNA for the CDR3: TGTGCCAGCAGCCATCCGACAGGGGGCGAAAAACTGTTTTTT. This gives the protein CASSHPTGGEKLFF.

The chain has TRBV20-1 and TRBJ1-2; 7 bases align to TRBD1. J lost 4 bases, V lost 0 bases, and 5 bases had no gene match. There are 14 residues in the CDR3. Per germline, CDR1 DFQATT and CDR2 SNEGSKA (reference sequence). Here the CDR3 DNA reads TGCAGTGCTAGAGAGAGGGGGCTATCCTATGGCTACACCTTC. Its protein product is CSARERGLSYGYTF.

The chain links TRBV27 to TRBJ1-1, with D hard to call. V lost 6 bases and J 8 bases, leaving 16 bases between the germline ends. Germline V gene data show CDR1 as MNHEY and CDR2 as SMNVEV (reference sequence). CDR3 length equals 13 residues. Here the CDR3 DNA reads TGTGCCAGCAGACCCGGGAGCACGGGGGAAGCTTTCTTT. The encoded protein is CASRPGSTGEAFF.

This clonotype was counted many times. This chain connects TRBV10-3 to TRBJ2-1; D not certain. CDR1 and CDR2 from the germline V gene are ENHRY and SYGVKD. CDR3 length: 12 amino acids. The germline V and J ends were trimmed by 0 bases and 5 bases, with 2 bases remaining between them. CDR3 loop: CAISESNNEQFF. The DNA of the CDR3 is TGTGCCATCAGTGAGTCCAACAATGAGCAGTTCTTC.

This clonotype was seen a few times. V gene TRBV20-1 combines with J gene TRBJ2-4, with TRBD2 identical over 10 bases. The V and J ends lost 6 bases and 7 bases, in that order; junction bases with no gene match: 21. Per the germline V gene, CDR1 is DFQATT and CDR2 is SNEGSKA (reference sequence). This CDR3 has 18 amino acids. The CDR3, as DNA: TGCAGTGCGAGCAGACCCGGGCTAGCGGGGGCCTCGTGGAACATTCAGTACTTC. Protein product: CSASRPGLAGASWNIQYF.